This T cell receptor beta chain was found in a study of Tregs in tolerant kidney transplant recipients (dated by TCRdb to between 2018 and 2020). Regarding the study in general: The study used TCRbeta sequencing to identify donor-specific regulatory T cells before combined kidney and bone marrow transplantation, then tracked those cells after transplant. Several methods of expanding Tregs specific for an allogeneic donor were compared by TCRbeta repertoire sequencing in a few healthy controls.

On the study overall, not on this receptor specifically: The study was constrained by small patient numbers, and validation of the findings is required in larger populations and under other immunosuppression protocols. Although technical replication error seemed to be minimal, the question of biological reproducibility was not addressed directly. Expanding Tregs with activated donor B cells appeared to identify the most biologically relevant and donor-specific TCRbeta repertoire.

For TCRbeta CDR3 sequencing, genomic DNA was extracted from sorted cells using the QIAGEN DNeasy Blood and Tissue Kit. Through immunoSEQ, high-throughput TCRbeta CDR3 sequencing was done commercially, including PCR amplification with internal controls and bias correction. The study's processing was this. A unique productive TCRbeta sequence was defined by the CDR3 nucleotide sequence when primers matched, and otherwise by the CDR3 amino acid sequence together with the Vbeta and Jbeta genes. As a correction for sorting error, sequences shared between sorted populations at a frequency ratio of 2:1 or less were discarded, and the remaining shared sequences were assigned to the higher population. Donor-reactive sequences were defined as at least 5-fold expanded in CFSE-low cells versus unstimulated cells, with frequency of at least 0.01% in CFSE-low cells. Repertoire divergence was quantified by Jensen-Shannon divergence using the top 100 TCRbeta sequences ranked by frequency. For samples with multiple sequencing runs, sorting error was corrected in each run separately before the runs were combined. Imported from immuneACCESS, the table was reduced by TCRdb to in-frame sequences with V and J called. These copies leave out some clones; in studies compared against another copy, an unresolved V gene accounts for under half, and the cause of the remainder is not known. For V, J and clone size, that table is used; D and trimming come from the DNA. The sample table contains under 100,000 clones; only one count was recorded for approximately 92% of them. 4.5% to 5% of the sample is in the top ten clones.

Comments on this clone: The target of this receptor is not known. No base-level quality is on record; no much larger clone is a single base apart.

Thawed PBMCs were FACS-sorted into unstimulated Tregs (CD4+CD25+CD127-), CD4+ non-Tregs (CD4+CD25-), CD4 cells and CD8 cells. Blood from healthy controls was obtained either as purchased buffy coats or from healthy volunteers. Healthy control blood was separated into PBMCs by Ficoll density gradient and cryopreserved, and patient PBMCs were collected both before and after transplant. The sequence derives from a human donor in good health. Sequencing was carried out using CD8+ T cells from blood.

Here is the DNA: TGTGCCAGTAGTATCGGGGAGTCTGGAAACACCATATATTTT. This codes for CASSIGESGNTIYF. The chain uses TRBV19 and TRBJ1-3; no D gene can be assigned with confidence. Trimming costs V 3 bases and J 1 base, and their ends lie 7 bases apart. Counted from cysteine to phenylalanine, this CDR3 has 14 amino acids. Only CDR3 DNA is held: 42 bases, read in frame from base 1. CDR1 and CDR2 (LNHDA, SQIVND) derive from the germline V gene (reference sequence).